The present entry profiles one TCR beta chain with its context. The antigen remains undetermined. Germline and junction disagree at one end, which may indicate a read error. Time point indicated: week 35, safety follow-up. Doses comprised 300 ug of mutant IDH1 20-mer peptide each, plus topical imiquimod. Using immunoSEQ multiplex PCR, the repertoire was profiled, and TCRdb retains in-frame clones only, with some absent. The sample yields roughly 68,000 clones, roughly 71% seen once. These data are taken from a study of a mutant IDH1 vaccine in newly diagnosed glioma. Turning to the study itself: The treated population exhibited a male proportion of about 60%, a female proportion of about 40%, and a mean age of around 40 years. Receipt of radiotherapy, temozolomide, or both preceded the study, and most received both. Week 35 was safety follow-up visit V12; week 47 was end-of-study visit V13.

Study outcomes and limitations: Induction of immune responses by the vaccine occurred in roughly 93% of patients.

This TCR was recovered from a man aged 50 or older with glioma. This specimen was PBMCs, taken from a glioma patient whose treatment included an IDH1 peptide vaccine.

CDR3 loop: CASSISLSGGSTASF. The CDR3, as DNA: TGTGCCAGTAGCATTTCCCTGTCAGGGGGCAGTACGGCCTCCTTT. The J gene is TRBJ1-1, the V gene TRBV19; 8 bases are a match to TRBD1. CDR3 length: 15 residues. Germline V lookup: CDR1 LNHDA, CDR2 SQIVND (reference sequence).